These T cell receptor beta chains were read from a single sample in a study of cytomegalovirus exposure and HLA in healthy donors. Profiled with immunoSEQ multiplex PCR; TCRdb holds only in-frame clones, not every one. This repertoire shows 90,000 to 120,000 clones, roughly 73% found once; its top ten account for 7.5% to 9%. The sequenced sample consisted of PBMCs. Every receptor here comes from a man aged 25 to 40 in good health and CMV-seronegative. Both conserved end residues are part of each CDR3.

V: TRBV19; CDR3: CASSPSGRVSYNEQFF
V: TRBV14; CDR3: CASSPLRKSGGSQETQYF
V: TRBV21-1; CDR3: CASSQTKNHSGQSFYEQYF
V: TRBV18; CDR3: CASSPRQGSGNTIYF
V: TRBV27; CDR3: CASSSASSGKGIYEQYF
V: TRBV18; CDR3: CASSPKQANEKLFF
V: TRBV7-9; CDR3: CASSPPSYEQYF
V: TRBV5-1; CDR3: CASSRTGREDTQYF
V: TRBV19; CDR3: CASSITGGTSYNEQFF
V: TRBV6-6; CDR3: CASTVGGEGTKLFF
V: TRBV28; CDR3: CASSLRVGGAGDTQYF
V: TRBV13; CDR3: CASSRRTSNADTQYF
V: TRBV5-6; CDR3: CASSRGTADTQYF
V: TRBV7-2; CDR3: CASSSPLAGSSYNEQFF
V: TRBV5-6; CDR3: CASSPQGTGELFF
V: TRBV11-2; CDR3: CASSLGGGTTATDTQYF
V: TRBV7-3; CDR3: CASSLDRENIQYF
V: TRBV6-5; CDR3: CASSYSGQGSYNEQFF
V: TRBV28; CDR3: CASSSRLVGPGQLSGNTIYF
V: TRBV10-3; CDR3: CAISASGGLDTQYF
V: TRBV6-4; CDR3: CASSEELAREQYF
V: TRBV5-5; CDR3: CASSFGTGNQPQHF
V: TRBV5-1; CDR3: CASRWDRGGPQHF
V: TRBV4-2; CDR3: CASSLGTSGILSTDTQYF
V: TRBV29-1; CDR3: CSGSDSGVGTIYF
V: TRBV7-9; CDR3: CASSREKDRLNKLFF
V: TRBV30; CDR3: CAWSAVNYGYTF
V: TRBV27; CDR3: CASSPTGGVGEQYF
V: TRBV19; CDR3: CASSIVSSGANEQFF
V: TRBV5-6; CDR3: CASSSWDRASYEQYF